These 9 T cell receptor beta chains share one sample of origin, sequenced in a study of T-cell memory formation after mild COVID-19. Each CDR3 protein is one row after TCRdb ran MiXCR on the 5' RACE reads. The sample carries about 210,000 distinct CDR3 sequences, roughly 10% recorded once. The sequenced material came from PBMCs or a T cell subset sorted from them (not recorded which). These receptors originate from a man aged 18 to 35 who had mild COVID-19 (a few samples of this study predate the infection). Cell type and time point are not known.

This sequence joins TRBV19 and TRBJ1-5; D is ambiguous. Germline V gene lookup returns CDR1 LNHDA and CDR2 SQIVND (reference sequence). The CDR3 runs to 13 residues. V lost 7 bases and J 3 bases, leaving 10 bases between the germline ends. CDR3: CASTGSLNQPQHF. CDR3 DNA: TGTGCCAGTACCGGAAGCCTCAATCAGCCCCAGCATTTT.

The V call is TRBV20-1, the J call TRBJ1-2; D remains ambiguous. V was cut by 4 bases and J by 2 bases, with 8 bases left in between. This CDR3 spans 12 amino acids. Germline assignment: CDR1 DFQATT and CDR2 SNEGSKA (reference sequence). The CDR3 DNA follows: TGCAGTGCTAAAGACACCAACTATGGCTACACCTTC. Its protein product is CSAKDTNYGYTF.

This clonotype has at least ten counts. V usage is TRBV5-6 and J usage is TRBJ2-7; TRBD1 aligns across 8 bases. Germline trimming cut 4 bases from V and 11 bases from J; bases unmatched to any gene: 8. The germline gives CDR1 SGHDT, CDR2 YYEEEE. The CDR3 covers 12 residues. CDR3 coding DNA: TGTGCCAGCAGCCTCACAGGGGGTGTAGAGTACGTC. It translates to CASSLTGGVEYV.

The gene calls are TRBV10-3 and TRBJ2-7; no reliable D call. The CDR3 is 13 amino acids. Per the germline V gene, CDR1 is ENHRY and CDR2 is SYGVKD. The V end was cut by 11 bases, the J end by 3 bases, with 17 bases between. The CDR3 DNA reads as TGTGCCGCAGGACGGACGGGTGACTACGAGCAGTACTTC. Protein sequence: CAAGRTGDYEQYF.

This CDR3 is CASSYSPGQGWGKLFF. CDR3 nucleotide sequence: TGTGCCAGCAGCTACTCTCCGGGACAGGGATGGGGAAAACTGTTTTTT. This sequence joins TRBV12-3 or TRBV12-4 and TRBJ1-4; 9 bases agree with TRBD1. V gave up 6 bases and J gave up 10 bases; unmatched junction bases: 15. The CDR3 extends over 16 amino acids.

This clonotype was counted many times. This rearrangement joins TRBV4-3 to TRBJ2-7, with TRBD1 matching 7 bases. The germline gives CDR1 LGHNA, CDR2 YSLEER. The CDR3 consists of 15 residues. With V trimmed by 0 bases and J by 4 bases, 6 bases remained unmatched. The CDR3 DNA sequence: TGCGCCAGCAGCCAAGATAGACAGGGAGTTTACGAGCAGTACTTC. The encoded protein is CASSQDRQGVYEQYF.

There are many counts of this clonotype. The chain has TRBV5-5 and TRBJ2-5; D remains unclear. Germline CDR1 SGHKS, CDR2 YYEKEE (reference sequence). V was shortened by 3 bases and J by 4 bases, with 13 bases between the two germline ends. The CDR3 is 14 residues long. The CDR3 DNA reads as TGTGCCAGCAGCTACATAGACCGGTTAGAGACCCAGTACTTC. Translating gives CASSYIDRLETQYF.

This clonotype was counted a few times. The rearrangement joins TRBV9 to TRBJ2-7; 11 bases are a match to TRBD1. V shed 2 bases and J 0 bases; nucleotides not matched to a gene: 1. CDR1 and CDR2 from the germline V gene are SGDLS and YYNGEE. CDR3 length equals 15 residues. CDR3 coding DNA: TGTGCCAGCAGCGTCGGGACAGGGGGCTCCTACGAGCAGTACTTC. This translates into CASSVGTGGSYEQYF.

This clonotype was seen repeatedly, ten times or more. The rearrangement joins TRBV11-2 to TRBJ1-2; D unresolved. Trimming removed 4 bases from V and 4 bases from J, with 22 bases in between. Germline CDR1 and CDR2: SGHAT and FQNNGV. The CDR3 covers 17 residues. The CDR3: CASSSFRAGGSTYGYTF. The CDR3 nucleotides read TGTGCCAGCAGCTCGTTCCGTGCGGGAGGCTCGACCTATGGCTACACCTTC.